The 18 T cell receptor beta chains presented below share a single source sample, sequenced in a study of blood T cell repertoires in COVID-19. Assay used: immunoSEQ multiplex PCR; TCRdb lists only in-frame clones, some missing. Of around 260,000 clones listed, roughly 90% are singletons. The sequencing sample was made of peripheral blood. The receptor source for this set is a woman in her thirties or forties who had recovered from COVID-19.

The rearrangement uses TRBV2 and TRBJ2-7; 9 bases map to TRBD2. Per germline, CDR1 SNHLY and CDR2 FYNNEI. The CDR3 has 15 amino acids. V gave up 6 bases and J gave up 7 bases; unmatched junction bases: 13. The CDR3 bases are TGTGCCAGCAGGGGAAATAGCGGGAGTCCTTTAGAGCAGTACTTC. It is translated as CASRGNSGSPLEQYF.

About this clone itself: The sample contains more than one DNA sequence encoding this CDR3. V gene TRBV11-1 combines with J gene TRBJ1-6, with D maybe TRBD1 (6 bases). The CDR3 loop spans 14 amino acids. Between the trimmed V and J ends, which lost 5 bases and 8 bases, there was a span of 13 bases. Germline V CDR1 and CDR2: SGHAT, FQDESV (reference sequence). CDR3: CASSLQGRDSPLHF. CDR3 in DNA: TGTGCCAGCAGCCTACAGGGTCGGGATTCACCCCTCCACTTT.

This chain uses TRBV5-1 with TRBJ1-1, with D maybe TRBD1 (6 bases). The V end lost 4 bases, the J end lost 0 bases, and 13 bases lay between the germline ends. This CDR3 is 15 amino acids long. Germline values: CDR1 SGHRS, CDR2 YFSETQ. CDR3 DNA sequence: TGCGCCAGCAGCGCGAGACAGGATATGAACACTGAAGCTTTCTTT. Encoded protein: CASSARQDMNTEAFF. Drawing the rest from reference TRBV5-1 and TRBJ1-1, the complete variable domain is KAGVTQTPRYLIKTRGQQVTLSCSPISGHRSVSWYQQTPGQGLQFLFEYFSETQRNKGNFPGRFSGRQFSNSRSEMNVSTLELGDSALYLCASSARQDMNTEAFFGQGTRLTVV.

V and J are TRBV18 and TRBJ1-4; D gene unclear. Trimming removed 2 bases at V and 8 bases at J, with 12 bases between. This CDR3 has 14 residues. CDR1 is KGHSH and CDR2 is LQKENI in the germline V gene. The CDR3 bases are TGTGCCAGCTCACCAAGCGGGGTTCAAGAAAAACTGTTTTTT. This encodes CASSPSGVQEKLFF.

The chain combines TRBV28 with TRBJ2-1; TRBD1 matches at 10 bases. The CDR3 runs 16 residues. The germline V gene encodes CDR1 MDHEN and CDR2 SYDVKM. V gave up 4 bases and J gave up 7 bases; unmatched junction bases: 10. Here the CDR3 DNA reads TGTGCCAGCAGTTCCCCGACAGGGGGCGCCGGGAATGAGCAGTTCTTC. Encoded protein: CASSSPTGGAGNEQFF.

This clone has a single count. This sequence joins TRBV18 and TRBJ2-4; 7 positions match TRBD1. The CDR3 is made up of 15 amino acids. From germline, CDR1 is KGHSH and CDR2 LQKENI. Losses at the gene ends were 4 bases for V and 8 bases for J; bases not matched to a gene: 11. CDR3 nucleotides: TGTGCCAGCTCACTATTACAGGGGAGTGGAGACATTCAGTACTTC. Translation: CASSLLQGSGDIQYF.

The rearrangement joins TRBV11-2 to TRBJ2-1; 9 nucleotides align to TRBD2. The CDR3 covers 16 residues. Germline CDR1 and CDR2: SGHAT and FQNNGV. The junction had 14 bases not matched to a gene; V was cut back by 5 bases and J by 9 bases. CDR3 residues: CASSVPGLAGSGEQFF. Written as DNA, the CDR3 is TGTGCCAGCAGCGTCCCCGGGCTAGCGGGATCGGGTGAGCAGTTCTTC.

In DNA form, the CDR3 reads TGTGCCAGCAGCTCGGAAAGCGGCAATTCACCCCTCCACTTT. This sequence encodes CASSSESGNSPLHF. This sequence joins TRBV11-1 and TRBJ1-6; D is unclear. Trimming pared 4 bases from V and 7 bases from J, leaving 11 bases between. The CDR3 covers 14 residues. Germline V CDR1 and CDR2: SGHAT, FQDESV (reference sequence).

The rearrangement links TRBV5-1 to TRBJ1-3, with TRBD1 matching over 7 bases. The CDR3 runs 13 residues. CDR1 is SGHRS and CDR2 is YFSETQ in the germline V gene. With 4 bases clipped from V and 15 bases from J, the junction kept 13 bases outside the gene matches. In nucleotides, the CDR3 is TGCGCCAGCAGCCTACAGGGACAGCCCGCACCATATTTT. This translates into CASSLQGQPAPYF.

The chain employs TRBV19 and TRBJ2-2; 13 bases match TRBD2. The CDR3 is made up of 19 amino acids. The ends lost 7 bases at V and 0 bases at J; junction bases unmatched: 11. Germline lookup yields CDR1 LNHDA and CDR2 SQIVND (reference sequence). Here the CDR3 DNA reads TGTGCCAGTAATTCTTTCGGACTAGCGGGAGAATCGAACACCGGGGAGCTGTTTTTT. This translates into CASNSFGLAGESNTGELFF.

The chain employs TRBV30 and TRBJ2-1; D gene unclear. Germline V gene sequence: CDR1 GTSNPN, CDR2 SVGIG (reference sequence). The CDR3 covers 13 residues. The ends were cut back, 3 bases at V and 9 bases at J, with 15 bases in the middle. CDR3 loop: CAWRVYVRREQFF. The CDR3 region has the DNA TGTGCCTGGAGGGTGTACGTGAGGCGTGAGCAGTTCTTC.

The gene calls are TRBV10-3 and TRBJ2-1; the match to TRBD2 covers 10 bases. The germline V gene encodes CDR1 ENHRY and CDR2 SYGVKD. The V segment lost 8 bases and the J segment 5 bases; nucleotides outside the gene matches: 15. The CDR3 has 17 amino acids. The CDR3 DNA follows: TGTGCCATCGGCCCCCGGACTAGCGGCACTTCGGACAATGAGCAGTTCTTC. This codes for CAIGPRTSGTSDNEQFF.

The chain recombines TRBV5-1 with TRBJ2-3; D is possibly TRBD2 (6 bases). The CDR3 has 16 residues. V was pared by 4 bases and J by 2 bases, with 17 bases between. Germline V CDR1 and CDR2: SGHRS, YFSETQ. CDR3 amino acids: CASSGTGDSLTDTQYF. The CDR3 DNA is TGCGCCAGCAGCGGGACCGGGGACTCCCTCACAGATACGCAGTATTTT.

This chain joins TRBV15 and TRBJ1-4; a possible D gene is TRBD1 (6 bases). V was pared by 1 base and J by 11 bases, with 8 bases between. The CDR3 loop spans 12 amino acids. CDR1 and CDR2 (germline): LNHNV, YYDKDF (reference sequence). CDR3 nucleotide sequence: TGTGCCACCAGCAGAGGACAGGAGAAACTGTTTTTT. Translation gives CATSRGQEKLFF.

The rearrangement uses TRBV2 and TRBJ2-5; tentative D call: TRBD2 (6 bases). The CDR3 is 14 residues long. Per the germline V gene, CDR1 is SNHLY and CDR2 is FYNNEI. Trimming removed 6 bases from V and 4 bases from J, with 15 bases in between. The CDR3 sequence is CASRLGSGGETQYF. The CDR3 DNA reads TGTGCCAGCAGGCTGGGTAGCGGAGGAGAGACCCAGTACTTC.

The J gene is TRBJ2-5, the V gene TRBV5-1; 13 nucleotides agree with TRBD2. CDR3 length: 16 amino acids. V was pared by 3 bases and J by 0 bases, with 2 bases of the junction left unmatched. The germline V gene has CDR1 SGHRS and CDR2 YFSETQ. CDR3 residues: CASSWGTSGNQETQYF. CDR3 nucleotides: TGCGCCAGCAGCTGGGGGACTAGCGGGAACCAAGAGACCCAGTACTTC.

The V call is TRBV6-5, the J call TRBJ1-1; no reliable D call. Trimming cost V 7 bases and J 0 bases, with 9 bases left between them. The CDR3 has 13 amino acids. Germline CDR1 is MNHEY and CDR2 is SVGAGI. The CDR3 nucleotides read TGTGCCAGCACCTCGAACATGAACACTGAAGCTTTCTTT. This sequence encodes CASTSNMNTEAFF.

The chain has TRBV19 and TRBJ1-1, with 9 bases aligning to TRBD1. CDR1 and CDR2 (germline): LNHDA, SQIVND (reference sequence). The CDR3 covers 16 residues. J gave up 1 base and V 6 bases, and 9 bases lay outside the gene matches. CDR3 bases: TGTGCCAGTAGCGGGGGCCGGGGACAGGGGAACACTGAAGCTTTCTTT. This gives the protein CASSGGRGQGNTEAFF. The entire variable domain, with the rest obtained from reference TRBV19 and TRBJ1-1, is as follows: DGGITQSPKYLFRKEGQNVTLSCEQNLNHDAMYWYRQDPGQGLRLIYYSQIVNDFQKGDIAEGYSVSREKKESFPLTVTSAQKNPTAFYLCASSGGRGQGNTEAFFGQGTRLTVV.